This T cell receptor (beta chain) was captured in a study of blood T cell repertoires in COVID-19. Study-level information: The United States, Italy and Spain were the sources of the acute and convalescent COVID-19 samples.

The CDR3 contains 16 residues. The ends were cut back, 5 bases at V and 4 bases at J, with 18 bases in the middle. CDR1 and CDR2 (germline): SGHAT, FQNNGV. In terms of age and location, participants ranged from about 18 to 90 years and lived in about two dozen US areas. Researchers sorted participants into cohorts using their self-reported clinical history. Recovered Cohort 3 donors showed two negative PCRs, clearance, or symptom resolution. Data came from immunoSEQ multiplex PCR; TCRdb stores just in-frame clones and leaves some out. The sample lists 180,000 or so clones, roughly 80% occurring once. This sequence originates from a man in his forties or fifties who had recovered from COVID-19. This chain joins TRBV11-2 and TRBJ2-1, with a weak D call TRBD2 (5 bases). Sequenced sample: PBMCs or T cells enriched from blood (not recorded which). The CDR3 spells CASSPESGQIYNEQFF. In DNA, the CDR3 is TGTGCCAGCAGCCCAGAAAGCGGTCAAATTTACAATGAGCAGTTCTTC.